These T cell receptor beta chains were read from a single sample in a study of glioma-infiltrating T cells. MiXCR, run by TCRdb on the multiplex PCR reads, gives a single entry per CDR3 protein. The repertoire holds around 130,000 distinct CDR3 sequences, with about 25% as singletons. Sample: glioma tissue, nonneoplastic brain tissue, or PBMCs (not recorded which). The receptors shown here come from a human donor with low-grade glioma or glioblastoma, undergoing nonglioma brain surgery, or in good health (not recorded which). Each CDR3 is given without its conserved first and last residue. The order of the fields is V gene, CDR3 protein.

V gene: TRBV12-3/TRBV12-4; CDR3 protein: ASSWTGDYGYT
V gene: TRBV3-1; CDR3 protein: ASSQDGGGYLTDTQY
V gene: TRBV12-3/TRBV12-4; CDR3 protein: ASSPRGTQQF
V gene: TRBV6-2/TRBV6-3; CDR3 protein: ASSYIEEKLF
V gene: TRBV28; CDR3 protein: ASSQGDYGYT
V gene: TRBV6-1; CDR3 protein: ASGTAVLY
V gene: TRBV28; CDR3 protein: ASSSGQGGETQY
V gene: TRBV5-4; CDR3 protein: ASSLWAGGPSTDTQY
V gene: TRBV20-1; CDR3 protein: SAREGGRTQY
V gene: TRBV24-1; CDR3 protein: ATSEAHPGDGYGYT
V gene: TRBV24-1; CDR3 protein: ATSEGYRAGYT
V gene: TRBV5-4; CDR3 protein: ASSTDRGRGYGYT
V gene: TRBV24-1; CDR3 protein: ATSDHGQGTAMTQY
V gene: TRBV24-1; CDR3 protein: ATSDQGTGLSYNEQF
V gene: TRBV6-1; CDR3 protein: ASTPDGGILAQY
V gene: TRBV6-6; CDR3 protein: ASSYRHNEQF
V gene: TRBV18; CDR3 protein: ASSPPPTGYSQY
V gene: TRBV7-2; CDR3 protein: ASSLRRLHEQF
V gene: TRBV10-3; CDR3 protein: AISPSGPSTDTQY
V gene: TRBV7-9; CDR3 protein: ASSMGTAGLANQPQH
V gene: TRBV7-7; CDR3 protein: ASSKQAGGTTDTQY
V gene: TRBV7-2; CDR3 protein: ASSLVARGGTEAF
V gene: TRBV2; CDR3 protein: ASSEVASRADEQF
V gene: TRBV10-2; CDR3 protein: ASSDLIGSLAKNIQY
V gene: TRBV6-1; CDR3 protein: ASSHPETQY
V gene: TRBV7-9; CDR3 protein: ASRIGLAGLDEQF
V gene: TRBV6-1; CDR3 protein: ASTPEGTGANVLT
V gene: TRBV20-1; CDR3 protein: SAMVLGREVYGYT
V gene: TRBV6-1; CDR3 protein: ASTDGFGDTQY
V gene: TRBV14; CDR3 protein: ASSQGDSPNEKLF
V gene: TRBV4-1; CDR3 protein: ASSQRLTSGGSTDTQY
V gene: TRBV7-2; CDR3 protein: ASSLDVESTNEKLF
V gene: TRBV20-1; CDR3 protein: SARSTVGNEKLF
V gene: TRBV6-6; CDR3 protein: ASSYVRNNSPLH
V gene: TRBV6-1; CDR3 protein: ASSSRLEIYNEQF
V gene: TRBV24-1; CDR3 protein: ATSETTGRSGANVLT
V gene: TRBV6-1; CDR3 protein: ASSPYWTGQSPLH
V gene: TRBV5-4; CDR3 protein: ASSLGQGGAF
V gene: TRBV28; CDR3 protein: ASSLEGWGYT
V gene: TRBV6-5; CDR3 protein: ASRQLAGSLETQY
V gene: TRBV3-1; CDR3 protein: ASGHTEKETQY
V gene: TRBV3-1; CDR3 protein: ASSQDVETQY
V gene: TRBV20-1; CDR3 protein: SAKPPQGFSTEAF
V gene: TRBV12-3/TRBV12-4; CDR3 protein: ASIETSGAWDTQY
V gene: TRBV18; CDR3 protein: ASSPQGGNNEQF
V gene: TRBV6-1; CDR3 protein: ASRLRTSPSGEQF
V gene: TRBV6-1; CDR3 protein: ASSGEVAYNEQF
V gene: TRBV29-1; CDR3 protein: SLQTGDYGYT
V gene: TRBV5-4; CDR3 protein: ASSSWDRDGTDTQY
V gene: TRBV20-1; CDR3 protein: SASVGEQPQH